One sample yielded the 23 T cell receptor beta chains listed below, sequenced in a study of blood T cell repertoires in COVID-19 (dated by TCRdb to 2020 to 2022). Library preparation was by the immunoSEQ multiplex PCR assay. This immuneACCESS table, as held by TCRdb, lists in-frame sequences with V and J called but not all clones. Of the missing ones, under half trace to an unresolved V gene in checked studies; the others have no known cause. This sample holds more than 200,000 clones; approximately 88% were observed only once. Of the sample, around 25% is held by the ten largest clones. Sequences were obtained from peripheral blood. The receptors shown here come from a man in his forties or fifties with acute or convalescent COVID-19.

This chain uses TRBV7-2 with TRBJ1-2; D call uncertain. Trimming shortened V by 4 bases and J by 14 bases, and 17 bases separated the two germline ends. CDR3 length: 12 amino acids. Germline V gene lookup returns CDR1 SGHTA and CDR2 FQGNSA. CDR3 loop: CASSSFGGESTF. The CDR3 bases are TGTGCCAGCAGCTCATTCGGCGGGGAGAGTACCTTC.

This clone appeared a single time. Here the CDR3 reads CASSLLGNRGTEAFF. CDR3 nucleotide sequence: TGTGCCAGCAGTTTGTTGGGGAATCGGGGCACTGAAGCTTTCTTT. The gene calls are TRBV27 and TRBJ1-1; D ambiguous. The CDR3 is 15 amino acids. The germline V and J ends were trimmed by 3 bases and 4 bases, with 15 bases remaining between them. Germline V CDR1 and CDR2: MNHEY, SMNVEV (reference sequence).

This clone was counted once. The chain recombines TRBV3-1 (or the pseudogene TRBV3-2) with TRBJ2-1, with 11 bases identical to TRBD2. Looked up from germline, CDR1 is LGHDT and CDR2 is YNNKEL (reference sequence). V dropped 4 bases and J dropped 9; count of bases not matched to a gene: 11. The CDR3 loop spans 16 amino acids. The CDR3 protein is CASSRQGLAEHGEQFF. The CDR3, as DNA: TGTGCCAGCAGCCGACAGGGACTAGCGGAGCACGGTGAGCAGTTCTTC.

The CDR3 nucleotides are TGTGCCAGCTCACCAAAACTAGCGGGAGGCGGAGAGCAGTTCTTC. Protein sequence: CASSPKLAGGGEQFF. The chain employs TRBV18 and TRBJ2-1, with 12 bases matching TRBD2. Trimming cost V 2 bases and J 10 bases; bases outside gene matches: 6. The CDR3 runs 15 residues. Germline V gene sequence: CDR1 KGHSH, CDR2 LQKENI.

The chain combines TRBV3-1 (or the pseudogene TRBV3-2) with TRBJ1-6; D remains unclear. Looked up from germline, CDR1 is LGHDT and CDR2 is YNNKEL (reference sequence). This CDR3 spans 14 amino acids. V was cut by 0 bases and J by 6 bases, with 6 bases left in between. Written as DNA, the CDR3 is TGTGCCAGCAGCCAAGATATAATTAATTCACCCCTCCACTTT. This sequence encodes CASSQDIINSPLHF.

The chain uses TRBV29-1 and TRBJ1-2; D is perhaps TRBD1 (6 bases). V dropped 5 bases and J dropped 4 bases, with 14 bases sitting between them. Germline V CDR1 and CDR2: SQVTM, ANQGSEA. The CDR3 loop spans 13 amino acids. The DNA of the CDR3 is TGCAGCGTTATAAACAGGGCGGGCTATGGCTACACCTTC. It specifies CSVINRAGYGYTF.

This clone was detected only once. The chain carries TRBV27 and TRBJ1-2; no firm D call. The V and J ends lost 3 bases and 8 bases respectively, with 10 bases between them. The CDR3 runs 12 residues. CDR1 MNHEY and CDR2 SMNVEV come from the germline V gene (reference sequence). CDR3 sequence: CASSLAGWGYTF. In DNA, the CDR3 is TGTGCCAGCAGTTTGGCTGGTTGGGGCTACACCTTC.

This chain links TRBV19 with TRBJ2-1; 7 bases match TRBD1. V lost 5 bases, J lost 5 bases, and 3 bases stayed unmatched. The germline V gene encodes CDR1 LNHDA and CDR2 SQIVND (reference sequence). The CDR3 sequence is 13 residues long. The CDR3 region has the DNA TGTGCCAGTAGTGTGGGACAGAACAATGAGCAGTTCTTC. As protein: CASSVGQNNEQFF.

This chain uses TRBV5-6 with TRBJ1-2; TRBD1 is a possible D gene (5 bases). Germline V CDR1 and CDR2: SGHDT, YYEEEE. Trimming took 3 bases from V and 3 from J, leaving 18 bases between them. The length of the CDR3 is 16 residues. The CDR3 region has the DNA TGTGCCAGCAGCTCCGAAACAGGCGCTTCATACTATGGCTACACCTTC. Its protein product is CASSSETGASYYGYTF.

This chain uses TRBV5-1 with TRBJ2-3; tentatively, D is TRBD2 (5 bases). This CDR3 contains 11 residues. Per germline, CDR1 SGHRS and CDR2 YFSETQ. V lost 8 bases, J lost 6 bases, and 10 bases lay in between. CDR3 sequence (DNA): TGCGCCAGTTCACCGGGGGATACGCAGTATTTT. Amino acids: CASSPGDTQYF.

The CDR3 bases are TGTGCCAGCAGCTTTGCGGACGGGGGGAACATTCAGTACTTC. This translates into CASSFADGGNIQYF. The chain has TRBV7-9 and TRBJ2-4; 7 positions agree with TRBD2. The CDR3 totals 14 residues. Looked up from germline, CDR1 is SEHNR and CDR2 is FQNEAQ (reference sequence). V dropped 3 bases and J dropped 7; count of bases not matched to a gene: 6.

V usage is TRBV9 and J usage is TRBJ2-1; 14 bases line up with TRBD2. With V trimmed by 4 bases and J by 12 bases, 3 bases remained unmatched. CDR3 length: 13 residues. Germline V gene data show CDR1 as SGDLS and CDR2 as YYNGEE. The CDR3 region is CASSLGLAGGQFF. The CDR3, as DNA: TGTGCCAGCAGCCTAGGACTAGCGGGAGGGCAGTTCTTC.

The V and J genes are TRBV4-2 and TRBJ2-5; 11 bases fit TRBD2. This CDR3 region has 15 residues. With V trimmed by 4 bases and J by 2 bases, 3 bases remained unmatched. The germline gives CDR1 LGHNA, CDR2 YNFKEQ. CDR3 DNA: TGTGCCAGCAGCCCCGGGACTAGCGGACAAGAGACCCAGTACTTC. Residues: CASSPGTSGQETQYF.

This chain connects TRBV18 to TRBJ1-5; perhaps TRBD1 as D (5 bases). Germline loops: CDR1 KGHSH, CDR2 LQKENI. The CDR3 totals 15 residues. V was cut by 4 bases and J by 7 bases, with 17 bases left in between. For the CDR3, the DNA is TGTGCCAGCTCACTCCGCACAGGCACGGAGCAGCCCCAGCATTTT. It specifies CASSLRTGTEQPQHF.

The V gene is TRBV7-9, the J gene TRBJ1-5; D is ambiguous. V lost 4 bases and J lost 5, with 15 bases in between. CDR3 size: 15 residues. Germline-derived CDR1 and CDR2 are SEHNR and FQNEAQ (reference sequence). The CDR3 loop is CASSSSGGIDQPQHF. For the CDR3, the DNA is TGTGCCAGCAGCTCCTCCGGCGGGATAGATCAGCCCCAGCATTTT.

CDR3 sequence (DNA): TGCAGCGTTGACTTTGGAGTCGAGCAGTACTTC. Residues: CSVDFGVEQYF. The rearrangement uses TRBV29-1 and TRBJ2-7; D is uncertain. Per germline, CDR1 SQVTM and CDR2 ANQGSEA. Trimming took 3 bases from V and 6 from J, leaving 9 bases between them. This CDR3 contains 11 residues.

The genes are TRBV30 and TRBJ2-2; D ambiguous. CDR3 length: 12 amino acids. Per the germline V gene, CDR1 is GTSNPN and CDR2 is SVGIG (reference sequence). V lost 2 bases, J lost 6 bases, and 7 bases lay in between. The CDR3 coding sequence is TGTGCCTGGAGTAATAGCCCCGGGGAGCTGTTTTTT. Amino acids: CAWSNSPGELFF. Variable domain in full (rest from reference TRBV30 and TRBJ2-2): SQTIHQWPATLVQPVGSPLSLECTVEGTSNPNLYWYRQAAGRGLQLLFYSVGIGQISSEVPQNLSASRPQDRQFILSSKKLLLSDSGFYLCAWSNSPGELFFGEGSRLTVL.

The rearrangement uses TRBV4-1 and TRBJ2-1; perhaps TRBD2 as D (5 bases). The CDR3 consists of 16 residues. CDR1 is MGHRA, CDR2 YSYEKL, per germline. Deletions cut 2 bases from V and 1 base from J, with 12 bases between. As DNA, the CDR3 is TGCGCCAGCAGCCAAACCGGACTGGCATCCTACAATGAGCAGTTCTTC. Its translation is CASSQTGLASYNEQFF.

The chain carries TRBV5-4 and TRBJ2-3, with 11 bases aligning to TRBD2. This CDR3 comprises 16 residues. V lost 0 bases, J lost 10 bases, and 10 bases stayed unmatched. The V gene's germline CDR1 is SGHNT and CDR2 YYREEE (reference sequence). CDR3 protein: CASSLGTSGRSYPQYF. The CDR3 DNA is TGTGCCAGCAGCTTGGGAACTAGCGGGAGAAGCTATCCGCAGTATTTT.

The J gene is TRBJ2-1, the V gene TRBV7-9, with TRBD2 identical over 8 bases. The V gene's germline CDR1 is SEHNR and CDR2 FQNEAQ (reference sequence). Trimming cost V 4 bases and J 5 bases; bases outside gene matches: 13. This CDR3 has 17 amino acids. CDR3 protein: CASSWTSLVGRDNEQFF. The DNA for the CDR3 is TGTGCCAGCAGCTGGACTAGCCTGGTGGGACGGGACAATGAGCAGTTCTTC.

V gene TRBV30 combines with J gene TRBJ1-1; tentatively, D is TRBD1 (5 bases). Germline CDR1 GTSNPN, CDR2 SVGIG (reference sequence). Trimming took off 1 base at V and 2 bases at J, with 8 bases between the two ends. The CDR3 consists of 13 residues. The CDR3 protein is CAWSARANTEAFF. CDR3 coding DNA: TGTGCCTGGAGTGCCAGGGCTAACACTGAAGCTTTCTTT.

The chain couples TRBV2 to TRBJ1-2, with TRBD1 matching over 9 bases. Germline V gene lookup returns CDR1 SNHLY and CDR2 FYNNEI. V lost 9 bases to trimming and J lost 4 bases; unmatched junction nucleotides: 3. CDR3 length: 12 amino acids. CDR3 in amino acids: CASEQGAYGYTF. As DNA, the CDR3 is TGTGCCAGTGAACAGGGGGCCTATGGCTACACCTTC. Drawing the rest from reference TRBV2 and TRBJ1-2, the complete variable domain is EPEVTQTPSHQVTQMGQEVILRCVPISNHLYFYWYRQILGQKVEFLVSFYNNEISEKSEIFDDQFSVERPDGSNFTLKIRSTKLEDSAMYFCASEQGAYGYTFGSGTRLTVV.

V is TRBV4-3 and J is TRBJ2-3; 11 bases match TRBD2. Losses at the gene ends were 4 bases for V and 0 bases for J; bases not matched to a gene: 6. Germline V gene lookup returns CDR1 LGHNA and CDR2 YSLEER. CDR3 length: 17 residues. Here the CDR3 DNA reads TGCGCCAGCAGCCCCAATCTAGCGGGAGGAAGCACAGATACGCAGTATTTT. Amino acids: CASSPNLAGGSTDTQYF.